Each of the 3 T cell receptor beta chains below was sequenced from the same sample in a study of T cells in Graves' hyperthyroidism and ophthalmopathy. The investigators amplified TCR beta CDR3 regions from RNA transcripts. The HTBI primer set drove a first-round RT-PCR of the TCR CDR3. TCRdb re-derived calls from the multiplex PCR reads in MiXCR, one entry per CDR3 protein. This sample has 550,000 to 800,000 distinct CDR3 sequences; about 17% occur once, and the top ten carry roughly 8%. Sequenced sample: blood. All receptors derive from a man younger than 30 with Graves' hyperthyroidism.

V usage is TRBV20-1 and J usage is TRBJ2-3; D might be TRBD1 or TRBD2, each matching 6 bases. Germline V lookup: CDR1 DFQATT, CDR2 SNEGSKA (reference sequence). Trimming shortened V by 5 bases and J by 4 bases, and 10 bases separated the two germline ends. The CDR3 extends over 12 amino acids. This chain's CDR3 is CSAGGGADTQYF. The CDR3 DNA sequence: TGCAGTGCTGGGGGCGGGGCAGATACGCAGTATTTT.

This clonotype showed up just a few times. In DNA, the CDR3 is TGTGCCAGCAGTGCGGCCAGAGATAATTCACCCCTCCACTTT. It yields the protein CASSAARDNSPLHF. V is TRBV2 and J is TRBJ1-6, with D uncertain. CDR1 SNHLY and CDR2 FYNNEI come from the germline V gene. Trimming removed 4 bases from V and 5 bases from J, with 9 bases in between. The length of the CDR3 is 14 residues.

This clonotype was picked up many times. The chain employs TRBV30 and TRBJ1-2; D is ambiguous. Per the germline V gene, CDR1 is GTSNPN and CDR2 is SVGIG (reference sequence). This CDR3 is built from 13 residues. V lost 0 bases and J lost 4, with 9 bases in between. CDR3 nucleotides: TGTGCCTGGAGTGTAAGGGCAAGCTATGGCTACACCTTC. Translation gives CAWSVRASYGYTF.